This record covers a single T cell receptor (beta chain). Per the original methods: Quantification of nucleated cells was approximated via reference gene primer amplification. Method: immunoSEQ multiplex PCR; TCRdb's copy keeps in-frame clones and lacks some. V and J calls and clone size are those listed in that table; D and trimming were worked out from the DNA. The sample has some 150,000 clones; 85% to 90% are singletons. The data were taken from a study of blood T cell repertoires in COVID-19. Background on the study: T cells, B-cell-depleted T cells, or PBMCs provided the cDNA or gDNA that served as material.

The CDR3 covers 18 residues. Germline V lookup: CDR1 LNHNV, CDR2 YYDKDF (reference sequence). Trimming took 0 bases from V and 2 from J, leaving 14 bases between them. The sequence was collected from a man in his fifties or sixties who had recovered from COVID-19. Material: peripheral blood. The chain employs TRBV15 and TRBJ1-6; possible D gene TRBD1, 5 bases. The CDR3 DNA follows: TGTGCCACCAGCAGAGATCTCTTAACGGGGGCCTATAATTCACCCCTCCACTTT. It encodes CATSRDLLTGAYNSPLHF.